Below, 16 T cell receptor beta chains from the same sample are listed, as sequenced in a study of CD8 T cells in ankylosing spondylitis. TCRdb re-called the 5' RACE reads through MiXCR, storing one row per CDR3 protein. The sample holds approximately 16,000 distinct CDR3 sequences, 8% to 9% seen once. Sequenced sample: blood. These TCRs come from a male donor with ankylosing spondylitis or in good health (not recorded which).

This clonotype has more than one count but fewer than ten. This chain uses TRBV27 with TRBJ2-1; 8 bases agree with TRBD2. Germline V gives CDR1 MNHEY, CDR2 SMNVEV (reference sequence). The CDR3 contains 18 residues. V trimming: 6 bases; J trimming: 0 bases; junction bases outside the gene matches: 13. CDR3: CASSRPGGPISSYNEQFF. As DNA, the CDR3 is TGTGCCAGCAGCCGCCCGGGGGGGCCAATTAGCTCCTACAATGAGCAGTTCTTC.

CDR3 loop: CSARRTGATGELFF. CDR3 DNA sequence: TGCAGTGCTAGAAGGACAGGGGCCACCGGGGAGCTGTTTTTT. The genes are TRBV20-1 and TRBJ2-2; 9 nucleotides match TRBD1. Per the germline V gene, CDR1 is DFQATT and CDR2 is SNEGSKA (reference sequence). The trim removed 2 bases at V and 4 bases at J, leaving 2 bases unmatched. CDR3 size: 14 residues.

This clonotype was seen more than once but under ten times. This chain joins TRBV6-5 and TRBJ1-1; tentative D call: TRBD1 (5 bases). The CDR3 covers 14 residues. Trimming shortened V by 7 bases and J by 4 bases, and 16 bases separated the two germline ends. Germline-derived CDR1 and CDR2 are MNHEY and SVGAGI. The CDR3 bases are TGTGCCAGCAACTCCGGGACCCCAGCCACTGAAGCTTTCTTT. Protein: CASNSGTPATEAFF.

This clonotype was seen at least ten times. CDR3 sequence: CASSSVAGSTDTQYF. Written as DNA, the CDR3 is TGTGCCAGCAGTTCAGTAGCGGGAAGCACAGATACGCAGTATTTT. This rearrangement joins TRBV28 to TRBJ2-3; the match to TRBD2 covers 8 bases. With 4 bases clipped from V and 0 bases from J, the junction kept 3 bases outside the gene matches. Germline V gene sequence: CDR1 MDHEN, CDR2 SYDVKM. CDR3 length equals 15 residues.

The chain uses TRBV5-1 and TRBJ2-3; D call uncertain. CDR1 is SGHRS, CDR2 YFSETQ, per germline. The CDR3 extends over 15 amino acids. Deletions cut 2 bases from V and 2 bases from J, with 12 bases between. CDR3 nucleotide sequence: TGCGCCAGCAGCTTCTACAGCCCCTCCACAGATACGCAGTATTTT. Translating gives CASSFYSPSTDTQYF.

The chain uses TRBV5-1 and TRBJ1-1; D might be TRBD1 (5 bases). V lost 2 bases, J lost 0 bases, and 11 bases lay in between. Germline CDR1 and CDR2: SGHRS and YFSETQ. The CDR3 totals 15 residues. DNA for the CDR3: TGCGCCAGCAGCTTAAACGGGGCGGTGAACACTGAAGCTTTCTTT. Its translation is CASSLNGAVNTEAFF.

The table lists this clonotype with many counts. The CDR3 DNA follows: TGCAGTGCTCCCGGGACATTGAACACTGAAGCTTTCTTT. This codes for CSAPGTLNTEAFF. The gene calls are TRBV20-1 and TRBJ1-1, with TRBD1 as a possible D gene (6 bases). Trimming took off 5 bases at V and 0 bases at J, with 10 bases between the two ends. The CDR3 sequence is 13 residues long. CDR1 and CDR2 (germline): DFQATT, SNEGSKA (reference sequence).

In its sample, this clonotype was seen a few times. This chain links TRBV7-3 with TRBJ2-5, with 7 bases identical to TRBD1. Germline CDR1 reads SGHTA; CDR2 reads FQGTGA. The V gene end was trimmed by 5 bases and the J gene end by 5 bases; junction bases not matched to a gene: 8. The CDR3 covers 14 residues. CDR3 amino acids: CASSRQGAWETQYF. The CDR3 DNA sequence: TGTGCCAGCAGCCGACAGGGTGCATGGGAGACCCAGTACTTC.

In this sample, this clonotype turned up many times. This chain uses TRBV5-1 with TRBJ1-5; the D gene is possibly TRBD1 (6 bases). The CDR3 runs 15 residues. Per the germline V gene, CDR1 is SGHRS and CDR2 is YFSETQ. Trimming cost V 3 bases and J 8 bases, with 18 bases left between them. CDR3: CASSSHGGPSEPQHF. CDR3 nucleotide sequence: TGCGCCAGCAGCTCGCATGGGGGCCCGAGTGAGCCCCAGCATTTT.

This clonotype was seen repeatedly, ten times or more. The genes are TRBV14 and TRBJ2-1; D is possibly TRBD2 (6 bases). V gave up 2 bases and J gave up 0 bases, with 11 bases separating them. CDR1 SGHDN and CDR2 FVKESK come from the germline V gene. The CDR3 runs to 16 residues. The CDR3 nucleotides are TGTGCCAGCAGCCAATTTAGCGGAATCTCCTACAATGAGCAGTTCTTC. Its protein is CASSQFSGISYNEQFF.

The chain joins TRBV14 to TRBJ1-1; TRBD1 aligns across 9 bases. CDR3 length: 14 residues. The trim removed 4 bases at V and 10 bases at J, leaving 10 bases unmatched. In germline, CDR1 is SGHDN, CDR2 FVKESK. CDR3 region: CASSPTTGGFGAFF. The CDR3 DNA reads TGTGCCAGCAGCCCCACGACAGGGGGGTTTGGAGCTTTCTTT.

This clonotype appeared many times. The gene calls are TRBV6-6 and TRBJ1-1, with D unclear. V was cut by 4 bases and J by 4 bases, with 10 bases left in between. This CDR3 contains 13 residues. Germline values: CDR1 MNHNY, CDR2 SVGAGI (reference sequence). The CDR3 reads CASSSVLSTEAFF. The CDR3, as DNA: TGTGCCAGCAGTTCAGTGTTAAGCACTGAAGCTTTCTTT.

This clonotype has ten or more counts. The chain carries TRBV6-6 and TRBJ2-5, with D maybe TRBD1 (5 bases). CDR3 length: 15 residues. The germline V and J ends were trimmed by 3 bases and 0 bases, with 11 bases remaining between them. The germline CDR1 and CDR2 sequences are MNHNY and SVGAGI (reference sequence). CDR3 coding DNA: TGTGCCAGCAGTTATACGAGACAGAACCAAGAGACCCAGTACTTC. As protein: CASSYTRQNQETQYF.

This rearrangement joins TRBV5-1 to TRBJ1-1; D may be TRBD1 (6 bases). Germline CDR1 reads SGHRS; CDR2 reads YFSETQ. The CDR3 spans 14 residues. The V and J ends lost 0 bases and 1 base respectively, with 7 bases between them. The CDR3 reads CASSLARGNTEAFF. CDR3 DNA: TGCGCCAGCAGCTTGGCCAGGGGGAACACTGAAGCTTTCTTT.

The V and J genes are TRBV20-1 and TRBJ2-1, with TRBD2 matching over 10 bases. This CDR3 is built from 14 residues. The ends lost 5 bases at V and 8 bases at J; junction bases unmatched: 9. CDR1 and CDR2 from the germline V gene are DFQATT and SNEGSKA (reference sequence). CDR3 residues: CSALAGARGDEQFF. DNA for the CDR3: TGCAGTGCTCTAGCGGGAGCCAGGGGCGATGAGCAGTTCTTC.

This clonotype is judged medium-sized. The chain carries TRBV10-2 and TRBJ1-5; D unclear. CDR1 and CDR2 (germline): WSHSY, SAAADI. The CDR3 runs to 14 residues. V was cut by 0 bases and J by 7 bases, with 10 bases left in between. The CDR3 protein is CASSESGVGQPQHF. CDR3 bases: TGCGCCAGCAGTGAGTCGGGAGTAGGGCAGCCCCAGCATTTT.